This is a list of T cell receptor beta chains from one sample in a study of Graves' ophthalmopathy and Graves' hyperthyroidism. A single record per CDR3 protein comes from TCRdb applying MiXCR to the multiplex PCR reads. In the table there are approximately 700,000 distinct CDR3 sequences, 35% to 50% of which are singletons. Sequenced: peripheral blood. Receptors were obtained from an adult man with Graves' ophthalmopathy. The CDR3 runs from the conserved cysteine through the conserved F or W. The D gene is left open where the match is weak. Some rows mark clone size as missing; the rest say once, few, many or name a class of expanded clone.

D gene	V gene	J gene	clone size	CDR3 DNA	CDR3 protein
TRBD1	TRBV15	TRBJ1-2	few	TGTGCCACCAGCAGAAGACAGGACAGGGAGCTTCACTATGGCTACACCTTC	CATSRRQDRELHYGYTF
-	TRBV5-1	TRBJ2-7	few	TGCGCCAGCAGCGCCCCGGAAGGGTCGGAGGAGCAGTACTTC	CASSAPEGSEEQYF
TRBD2	TRBV7-9	TRBJ2-7	-	TGTGCCAGCAGCTGGACTAGCCCCAATGCCGGGTACGAGCAGTACTTC	CASSWTSPNAGYEQYF
-	TRBV7-3	TRBJ1-1	many	TGTGCCAGCAGCGCAAACCCTGGACAGATGAACACTGAAGCTTTCTTT	CASSANPGQMNTEAFF
TRBD2	TRBV2	TRBJ2-3	-	TGTGCCAGCAAGGCGGGGGGACACACAGATACGCAGTATTTT	CASKAGGHTDTQYF
-	TRBV10-3	TRBJ1-1	-	TGTGCCAGCGATGAGACAGGCCCTACCGTCGCTTTCTTT	CASDETGPTVAFF
-	TRBV6-1	TRBJ1-2	-	TGTGCCGGCAGTTACGGCCAACAGGGATTGTTGACCTTC	CAGSYGQQGLLTF
-	TRBV4-3	TRBJ2-5	-	TGCGCCAGCAGCCGAAGGCCGGGACAAGAGACCCAGTACTTC	CASSRRPGQETQYF
-	TRBV7-9	TRBJ1-5	-	TGTGCCAGCAGCGATGGGACGAGGGCCGGGAATCAGCCCCAGCATTTT	CASSDGTRAGNQPQHF
-	TRBV19	TRBJ1-1	-	TGTGCCAGTAGTATGTCCCCATTAGCGAACACTGAAGCTTTCTTT	CASSMSPLANTEAFF
-	TRBV24-1	TRBJ1-5	few	TGTGCCAGCAGTGGGGGGGCTTGGAACAATCAGCCCCAGCATTTT	CASSGGAWNNQPQHF
-	TRBV7-9	TRBJ1-3	-	TGTGCCAGCCCCATCCGGGGGGACGGAAACACCATATATTTT	CASPIRGDGNTIYF
TRBD1	TRBV25-1	TRBJ2-2	-	TGTGCCAGCAGTGATCCCCCGACAGGGGCCAGCACCGGGGAGCTGTTTTTT	CASSDPPTGASTGELFF
-	TRBV20-1	TRBJ2-7	-	TGCAGTCCCACCGATACAATTTACAGATCATACGAGCAGTACTTC	CSPTDTIYRSYEQYF
-	TRBV13	TRBJ1-3	many	TGTGCCAGCAGCTCCGAGCCTGGGACTGACAACACCATATATTTT	CASSSEPGTDNTIYF
-	TRBV20-1	TRBJ2-7	-	TGCAGTGCTAGAGGGACAGACTACTACGAGCAGTACTTC	CSARGTDYYEQYF
-	TRBV2	TRBJ1-4	many	TGTGCCACCGAGAACTTGCAAAATGAAAAACTGTTTTTT	CATENLQNEKLFF
TRBD2	TRBV10-3	TRBJ2-5	-	TGTGCCAGCAGGGAGGGTTCTCCAGAGACCCAGTACTTC	CASREGSPETQYF
TRBD1	TRBV29-1	TRBJ1-6	many	TGCAGCGTAGCCGGGACAGGGGCTGCCCCCCTCCACTTT	CSVAGTGAAPLHF
-	TRBV7-9	TRBJ1-5	many	TGTGCCAGCAGCCCTCATCGACAGGTTAATAATCAGCCCCAGCATTTT	CASSPHRQVNNQPQHF
-	TRBV29-1	TRBJ1-4	-	TGCAGCGTAGGCGGATCTAATGAAAAACTGTTTTTT	CSVGGSNEKLFF
TRBD1	TRBV7-9	TRBJ1-4	many	TGTGCCAGCAGCTCCGGAACAGGGGCAACTAATGAAAAACTGTTTTTT	CASSSGTGATNEKLFF
-	TRBV20-1	TRBJ2-7	-	TGCAGTGCTCCCATGGGGGCGCGAGAGCAGTGCTTC	CSAPMGAREQCF
-	TRBV7-9	TRBJ2-5	many	TGTGCCAGCAGCTTAGGACAGACAGAAGAGACCCAGTACTTC	CASSLGQTEETQYF